The 12 T cell receptor beta chains given below trace back to one sample, sequenced in a study of blood T cell repertoires in COVID-19. Method: immunoSEQ multiplex PCR; TCRdb's copy keeps in-frame clones and lacks some. Among 250,000 to 300,000 clones listed, more than 75% were seen once. What was sequenced was PBMCs or T cells enriched from blood (not recorded which). The receptors shown here come from a man younger than 30 who had recovered from COVID-19.

The gene calls are TRBV12-5 and TRBJ2-1; TRBD1 matches at 7 bases. V lost 1 base to trimming and J lost 3 bases; unmatched junction nucleotides: 9. Germline V gene data show CDR1 as LGHNT and CDR2 as FRNRAP. There are 17 residues in the CDR3. In DNA, the CDR3 is TGTGCTAGTGGTTTGGCCCCCCTACAGGGGCACTACAATGAGCAGTTCTTC. Translated: CASGLAPLQGHYNEQFF. Based on the CDR3 plus reference TRBV12-5 and TRBJ2-1, the full variable domain is DARVTQTPRHKVTEMGQEVTMRCQPILGHNTVFWYRQTMMQGLELLAYFRNRAPLDDSGMPKDRFSAEMPDATLATLKIQPSEPRDSAVYFCASGLAPLQGHYNEQFFGPGTRLTVL.

The V gene is TRBV27, the J gene TRBJ2-2; TRBD1 aligns across 7 bases. The ends lost 5 bases at V and 6 bases at J; junction bases unmatched: 6. The CDR3 sequence is 14 residues long. Germline V gives CDR1 MNHEY, CDR2 SMNVEV (reference sequence). The CDR3 sequence is CASSNLQGSGELFF. CDR3 DNA: TGTGCCAGCAGTAACCTACAGGGGTCCGGGGAGCTGTTTTTT.

J is TRBJ1-2 and V is TRBV19; D remains unclear. Germline V gene sequence: CDR1 LNHDA, CDR2 SQIVND (reference sequence). V gave up 1 base and J gave up 2 bases, with 5 bases separating them. The CDR3 is 13 residues long. The CDR3 reads CASSIGGNYGYTF. The CDR3 bases are TGTGCCAGTAGTATAGGCGGAAACTATGGCTACACCTTC.

This chain connects TRBV2 to TRBJ1-3, with TRBD1 matching over 9 bases. Germline CDR1 is SNHLY and CDR2 is FYNNEI. The CDR3 length is 16 residues. The V and J ends lost 4 bases and 0 bases, in that order; junction bases with no gene match: 4. The DNA of the CDR3 is TGTGCCAGCAGTGTTACAGGGGGCTTCTCTGGAAACACCATATATTTT. It codes for CASSVTGGFSGNTIYF.

This clone was counted a few times. The chain is built from TRBV6-1 and TRBJ1-5, with TRBD1 matching 8 bases. The CDR3 spans 14 residues. Germline lookup yields CDR1 MNHNS and CDR2 SASEGT. Losses at the gene ends were 3 bases for V and 5 bases for J; bases not matched to a gene: 3. The CDR3 DNA reads as TGTGCCAGCAGTGAGACAGGGGAGCATCAGCCCCAGCATTTT. It yields the protein CASSETGEHQPQHF.

The chain couples TRBV10-1 to TRBJ2-1; D might be TRBD2 (5 bases). There are 14 residues in the CDR3. Germline assignment: CDR1 WNHNN and CDR2 SYGVQD (reference sequence). With 2 bases removed from V and 0 bases from J, the gap between germline ends came to 5 bases. CDR3 residues: CASSEGLSYNEQFF. The CDR3 DNA follows: TGCGCCAGCAGTGAGGGACTCTCCTACAATGAGCAGTTCTTC.

The chain uses TRBV5-1 and TRBJ2-1, with D possibly matching TRBD1 (5 bases). Germline values: CDR1 SGHRS, CDR2 YFSETQ. The germline V and J ends were trimmed by 4 bases and 0 bases, with 14 bases remaining between them. The CDR3 length is 16 residues. The DNA for the CDR3 is TGCGCCAGCAGCAACGCAGGGCCCCCCTCCTACAATGAGCAGTTCTTC. Translation gives CASSNAGPPSYNEQFF.

This clone appeared once. The V gene is TRBV6-4, the J gene TRBJ2-1; 15 bases agree with TRBD2. This CDR3 region has 15 residues. J gave up 10 bases and V 3 bases, and 4 bases lay outside the gene matches. The germline V gene encodes CDR1 MRHNA and CDR2 SNTAGT. DNA of the CDR3: TGTGCCAGCAGTGAGGGGACTAGCGGGGGGAAAGAGCAGTTCTTC. Residues: CASSEGTSGGKEQFF.

The chain couples TRBV2 to TRBJ2-2; 9 nucleotides match TRBD2. The CDR3 covers 16 residues. V shed 6 bases, J shed 4 bases, and the junction held 9 bases outside the gene matches. Per the germline V gene, CDR1 is SNHLY and CDR2 is FYNNEI. The CDR3 sequence is CASRGASGEGTGELFF. In nucleotides, the CDR3 is TGTGCCAGCAGGGGCGCTAGCGGGGAGGGCACCGGGGAGCTGTTTTTT.

The chain is built from TRBV10-2 and TRBJ1-1; D uncertain. The CDR3 covers 14 residues. CDR1 is WSHSY, CDR2 SAAADI, per germline. Trimming cost V 2 bases and J 11 bases, with 18 bases left between them. CDR3 sequence reads: CASSEDAELLRAFF. The CDR3 DNA reads TGCGCCAGCAGTGAGGATGCGGAGTTGTTGAGGGCTTTCTTT.

The chain couples TRBV5-4 to TRBJ2-2; 8 bases match TRBD2. The trim removed 5 bases at V and 5 bases at J, leaving 8 bases unmatched. Germline V gives CDR1 SGHNT, CDR2 YYREEE (reference sequence). CDR3 size: 15 residues. The CDR3 region has the DNA TGTGCCAGCAGTTCGGGGGGGCTAGTAACCGGGGAGCTGTTTTTT. Translated: CASSSGGLVTGELFF.

In this sample, this clone turned up once. The rearrangement links TRBV6-5 to TRBJ1-1; TRBD1 is a possible D gene (6 bases). Germline V gene sequence: CDR1 MNHEY, CDR2 SVGAGI. The CDR3 covers 15 residues. With 0 bases removed from V and 9 bases from J, the gap between germline ends came to 17 bases. The CDR3 reads CASSYSRSGDIQAFF. DNA of the CDR3: TGTGCCAGCAGTTACTCGCGTTCAGGGGACATTCAAGCTTTCTTT.